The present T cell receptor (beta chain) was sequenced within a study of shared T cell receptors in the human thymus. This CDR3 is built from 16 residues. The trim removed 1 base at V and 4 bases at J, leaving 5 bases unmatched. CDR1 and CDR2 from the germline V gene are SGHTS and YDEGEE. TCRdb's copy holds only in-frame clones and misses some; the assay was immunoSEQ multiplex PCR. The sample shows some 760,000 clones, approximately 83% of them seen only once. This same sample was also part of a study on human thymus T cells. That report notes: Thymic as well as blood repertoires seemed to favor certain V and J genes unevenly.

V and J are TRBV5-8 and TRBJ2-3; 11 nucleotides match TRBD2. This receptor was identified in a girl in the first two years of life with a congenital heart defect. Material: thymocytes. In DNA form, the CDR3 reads TGTGCCAGCAGCTTGAGACTAGCGGGGCTCTCAGATACGCAGTATTTT. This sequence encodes CASSLRLAGLSDTQYF.